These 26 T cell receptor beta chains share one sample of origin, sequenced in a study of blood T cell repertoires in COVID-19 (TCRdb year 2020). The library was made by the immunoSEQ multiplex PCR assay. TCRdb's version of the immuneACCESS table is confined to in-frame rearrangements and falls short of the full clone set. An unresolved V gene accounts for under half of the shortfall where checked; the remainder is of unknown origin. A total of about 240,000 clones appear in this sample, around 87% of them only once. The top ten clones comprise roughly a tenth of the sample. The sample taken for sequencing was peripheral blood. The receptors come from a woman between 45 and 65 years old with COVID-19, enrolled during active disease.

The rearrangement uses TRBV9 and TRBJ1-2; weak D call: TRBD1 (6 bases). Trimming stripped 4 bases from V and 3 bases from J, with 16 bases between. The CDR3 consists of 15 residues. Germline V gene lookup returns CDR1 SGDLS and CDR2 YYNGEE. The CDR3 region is CASSPGPGADYGYTF. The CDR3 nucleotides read TGTGCCAGCAGCCCGGGCCCAGGGGCGGACTATGGCTACACCTTC.

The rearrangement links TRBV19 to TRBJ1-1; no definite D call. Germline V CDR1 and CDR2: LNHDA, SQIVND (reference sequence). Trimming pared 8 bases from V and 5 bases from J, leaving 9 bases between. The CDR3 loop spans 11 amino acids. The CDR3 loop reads CASESETEAFF. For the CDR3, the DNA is TGTGCCAGTGAATCGGAGACTGAAGCTTTCTTT.

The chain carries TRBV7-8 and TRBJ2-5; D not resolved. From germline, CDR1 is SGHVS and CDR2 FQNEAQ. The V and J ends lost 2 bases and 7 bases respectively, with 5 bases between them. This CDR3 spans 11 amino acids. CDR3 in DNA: TGTGCCAGCAGCTTACAGGCGACCCAGTACTTC. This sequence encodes CASSLQATQYF.

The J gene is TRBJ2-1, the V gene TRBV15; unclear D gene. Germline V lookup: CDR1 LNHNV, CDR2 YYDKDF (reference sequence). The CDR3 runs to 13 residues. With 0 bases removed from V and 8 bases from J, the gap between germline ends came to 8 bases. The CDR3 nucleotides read TGTGCCACCAGCAGAGATCGAATAGATGAGCAGTTCTTC. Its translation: CATSRDRIDEQFF.

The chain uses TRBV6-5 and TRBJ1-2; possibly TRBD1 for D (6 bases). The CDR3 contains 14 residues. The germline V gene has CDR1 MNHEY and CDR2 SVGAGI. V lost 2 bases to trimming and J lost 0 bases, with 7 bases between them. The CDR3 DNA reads TGTGCCAGCAGTTACGGACAGACTAACTATGGCTACACCTTC. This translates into CASSYGQTNYGYTF.

CDR3 loop: CAWSVGTGRDEQFF. As DNA, the CDR3 is TGTGCCTGGAGTGTCGGGACAGGGAGGGATGAGCAGTTCTTC. This sequence joins TRBV30 and TRBJ2-1; the match to TRBD1 covers 9 bases. Trimming took 0 bases from V and 8 from J; bases not matched to a gene: 5. CDR3 length: 14 residues. The germline CDR1 and CDR2 sequences are GTSNPN and SVGIG (reference sequence).

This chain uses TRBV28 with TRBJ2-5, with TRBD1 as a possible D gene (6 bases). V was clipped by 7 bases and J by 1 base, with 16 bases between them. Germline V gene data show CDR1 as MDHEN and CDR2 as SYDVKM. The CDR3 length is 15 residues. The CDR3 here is CASKGYQGIQETQYF. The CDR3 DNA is TGTGCCAGCAAAGGGTACCAGGGGATCCAAGAGACCCAGTACTTC.

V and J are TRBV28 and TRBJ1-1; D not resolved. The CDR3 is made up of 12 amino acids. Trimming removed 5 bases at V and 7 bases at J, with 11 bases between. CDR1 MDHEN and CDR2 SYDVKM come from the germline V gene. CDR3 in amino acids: CASSPAPVEAFF. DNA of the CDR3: TGTGCCAGCAGTCCTGCCCCAGTTGAAGCTTTCTTT. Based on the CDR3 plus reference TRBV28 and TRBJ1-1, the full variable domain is DVKVTQSSRYLVKRTGEKVFLECVQDMDHENMFWYRQDPGLGLRLIYFSYDVKMKEKGDIPEGYSVSREKKERFSLILESASTNQTSMYLCASSPAPVEAFFGQGTRLTVV.

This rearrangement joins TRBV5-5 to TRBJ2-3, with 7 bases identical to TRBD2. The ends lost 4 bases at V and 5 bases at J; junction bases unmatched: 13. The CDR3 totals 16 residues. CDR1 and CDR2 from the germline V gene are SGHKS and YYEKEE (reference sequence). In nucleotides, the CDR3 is TGTGCCAGCAGCCTACTTACAGGTTGGGAGGGAGATACGCAGTATTTT. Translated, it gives CASSLLTGWEGDTQYF.

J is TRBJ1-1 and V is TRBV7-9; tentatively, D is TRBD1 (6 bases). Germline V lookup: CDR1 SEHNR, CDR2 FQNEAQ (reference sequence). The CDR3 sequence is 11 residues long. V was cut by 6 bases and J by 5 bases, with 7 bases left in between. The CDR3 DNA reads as TGTGCCAGCAGGGGGGCTACTGAAGCTTTCTTT. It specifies CASRGATEAFF. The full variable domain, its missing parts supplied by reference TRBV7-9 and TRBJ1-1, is DTGVSQNPRHKITKRGQNVTFRCDPISEHNRLYWYRQTLGQGPEFLTYFQNEAQLEKSRLLSDRFSAERPKGSFSTLEIQRTEQGDSAMYLCASRGATEAFFGQGTRLTVV.

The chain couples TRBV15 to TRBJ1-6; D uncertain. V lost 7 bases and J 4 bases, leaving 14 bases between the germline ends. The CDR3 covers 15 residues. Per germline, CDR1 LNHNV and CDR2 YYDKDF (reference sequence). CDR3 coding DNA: TGTGCCACCACCAAGAGCGGGCGGTATAATTCACCCCTCCACTTT. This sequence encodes CATTKSGRYNSPLHF.

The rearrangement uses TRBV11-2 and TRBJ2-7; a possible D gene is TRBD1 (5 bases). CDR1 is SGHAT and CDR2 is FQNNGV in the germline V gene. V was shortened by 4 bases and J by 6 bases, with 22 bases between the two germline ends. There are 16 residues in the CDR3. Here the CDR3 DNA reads TGTGCCAGCAGCTCCGCCCAGGGCAGGACCTTGGGCGAGCAGTACTTC. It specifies CASSSAQGRTLGEQYF.

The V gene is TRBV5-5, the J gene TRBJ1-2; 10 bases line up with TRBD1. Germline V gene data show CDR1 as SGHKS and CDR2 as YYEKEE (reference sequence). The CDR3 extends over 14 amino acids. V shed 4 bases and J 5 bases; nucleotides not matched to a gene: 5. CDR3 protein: CASSVGQGIYGYTF. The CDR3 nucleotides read TGTGCCAGCAGCGTGGGACAGGGGATATATGGCTACACCTTC.

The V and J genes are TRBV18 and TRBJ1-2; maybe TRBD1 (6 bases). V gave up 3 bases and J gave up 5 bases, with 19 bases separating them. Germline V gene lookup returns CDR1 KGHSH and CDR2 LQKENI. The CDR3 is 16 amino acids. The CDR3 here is CASSPNGIQGIYGYTF. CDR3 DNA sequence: TGTGCCAGCTCACCGAACGGGATTCAGGGGATTTATGGCTACACCTTC.

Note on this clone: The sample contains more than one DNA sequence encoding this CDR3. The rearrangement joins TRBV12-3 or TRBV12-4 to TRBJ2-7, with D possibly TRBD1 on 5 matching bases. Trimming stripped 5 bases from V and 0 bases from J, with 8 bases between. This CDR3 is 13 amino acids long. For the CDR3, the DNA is TGTGCCAGCAGTAGAGACAGCTCCTACGAGCAGTACTTC. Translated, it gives CASSRDSSYEQYF.

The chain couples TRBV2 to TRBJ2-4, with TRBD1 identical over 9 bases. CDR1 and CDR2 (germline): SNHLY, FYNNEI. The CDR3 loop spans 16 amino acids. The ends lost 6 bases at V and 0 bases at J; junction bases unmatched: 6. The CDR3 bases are TGTGCCAGCAGGGGACAGGGACCCTTAGCCAAAAACATTCAGTACTTC. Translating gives CASRGQGPLAKNIQYF.

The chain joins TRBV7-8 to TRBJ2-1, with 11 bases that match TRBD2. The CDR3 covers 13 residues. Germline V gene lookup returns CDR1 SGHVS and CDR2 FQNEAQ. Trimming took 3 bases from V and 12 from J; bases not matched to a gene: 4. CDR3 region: CASSFSGGARQFF. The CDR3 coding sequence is TGTGCCAGCAGCTTTAGCGGGGGGGCTCGGCAGTTCTTC.

The CDR3: CASSQQQGAQETQYF. CDR3 nucleotides: TGCGCCAGCAGCCAGCAACAGGGGGCGCAGGAGACCCAGTACTTC. J is TRBJ2-5 and V is TRBV4-1; 9 bases are shared with TRBD1. Germline loops: CDR1 MGHRA, CDR2 YSYEKL. This CDR3 region has 15 residues. V dropped 3 bases and J dropped 5; count of bases not matched to a gene: 7.

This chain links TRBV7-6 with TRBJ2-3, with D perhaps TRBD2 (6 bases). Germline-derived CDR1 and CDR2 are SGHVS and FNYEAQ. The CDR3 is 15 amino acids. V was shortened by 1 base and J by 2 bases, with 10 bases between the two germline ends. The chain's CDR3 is CASSLVGLNTDTQYF. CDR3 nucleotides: TGTGCCAGCAGCTTAGTGGGACTGAACACAGATACGCAGTATTTT.

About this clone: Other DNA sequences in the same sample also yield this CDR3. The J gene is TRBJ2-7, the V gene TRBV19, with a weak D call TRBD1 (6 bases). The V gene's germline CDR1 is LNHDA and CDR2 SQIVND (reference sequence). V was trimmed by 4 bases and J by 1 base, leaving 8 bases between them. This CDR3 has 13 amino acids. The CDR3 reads CASSRQVSYEQYF. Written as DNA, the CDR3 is TGTGCCAGTAGTAGACAGGTTTCCTACGAGCAGTACTTC. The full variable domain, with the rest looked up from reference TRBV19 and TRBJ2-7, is DGGITQSPKYLFRKEGQNVTLSCEQNLNHDAMYWYRQDPGQGLRLIYYSQIVNDFQKGDIAEGYSVSREKKESFPLTVTSAQKNPTAFYLCASSRQVSYEQYFGPGTRLTVT.

For the CDR3, the DNA is TGCGCCAGCAGCTCCCCTGGACTAGCGGGGCCCGGTGAGCAGTTCTTC. It codes for CASSSPGLAGPGEQFF. The chain has TRBV5-1 and TRBJ2-1; TRBD2 matches at 12 bases. The V segment lost 3 bases and the J segment 9 bases; nucleotides outside the gene matches: 10. The CDR3 extends over 16 amino acids. From germline, CDR1 is SGHRS and CDR2 YFSETQ.

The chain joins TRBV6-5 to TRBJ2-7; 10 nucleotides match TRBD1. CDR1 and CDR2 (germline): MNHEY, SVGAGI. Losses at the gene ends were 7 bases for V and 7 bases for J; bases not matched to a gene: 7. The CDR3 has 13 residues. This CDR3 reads CASTRQGAREQYV. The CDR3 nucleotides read TGTGCCAGCACCAGACAGGGGGCGAGAGAGCAGTACGTC.

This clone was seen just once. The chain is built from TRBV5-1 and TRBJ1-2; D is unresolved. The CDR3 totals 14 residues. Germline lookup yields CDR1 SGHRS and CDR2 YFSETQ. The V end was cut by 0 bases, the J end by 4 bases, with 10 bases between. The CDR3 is CASSLGGGGYGYTF. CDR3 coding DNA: TGCGCCAGCAGCTTGGGAGGCGGAGGCTATGGCTACACCTTC. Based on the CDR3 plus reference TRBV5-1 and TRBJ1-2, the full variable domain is KAGVTQTPRYLIKTRGQQVTLSCSPISGHRSVSWYQQTPGQGLQFLFEYFSETQRNKGNFPGRFSGRQFSNSRSEMNVSTLELGDSALYLCASSLGGGGYGYTFGSGTRLTVV.

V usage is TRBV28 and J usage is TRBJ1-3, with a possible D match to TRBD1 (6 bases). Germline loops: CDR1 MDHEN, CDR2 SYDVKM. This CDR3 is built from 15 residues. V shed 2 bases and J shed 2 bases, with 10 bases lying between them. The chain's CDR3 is CASSLGGGPGNTIYF. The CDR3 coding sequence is TGTGCCAGCAGTTTAGGGGGGGGGCCTGGAAACACCATATATTTT. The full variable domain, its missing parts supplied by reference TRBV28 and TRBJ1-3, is DVKVTQSSRYLVKRTGEKVFLECVQDMDHENMFWYRQDPGLGLRLIYFSYDVKMKEKGDIPEGYSVSREKKERFSLILESASTNQTSMYLCASSLGGGPGNTIYFGEGSWLTVV.

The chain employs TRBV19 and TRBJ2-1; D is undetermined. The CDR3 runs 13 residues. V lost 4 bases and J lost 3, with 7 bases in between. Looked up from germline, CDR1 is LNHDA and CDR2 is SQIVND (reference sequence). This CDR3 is CASSSQYYNEQFF. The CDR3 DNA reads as TGTGCCAGTAGTAGCCAGTACTACAATGAGCAGTTCTTC.

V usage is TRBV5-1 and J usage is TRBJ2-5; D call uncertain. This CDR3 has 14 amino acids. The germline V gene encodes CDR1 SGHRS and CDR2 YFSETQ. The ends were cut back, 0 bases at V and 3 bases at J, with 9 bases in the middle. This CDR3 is CASSLGLREETQYF. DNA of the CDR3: TGCGCCAGCAGCTTGGGACTGAGAGAAGAGACCCAGTACTTC.